This section outlines one T cell receptor beta chain sequence together with its context. The sample belongs to a study of blood T cell repertoires in COVID-19. About the research overall: Material from acute and convalescent COVID-19 was sourced from the United States, Italy and Spain.

The CDR3 extends over 14 amino acids. CDR1 is KGHDR, CDR2 SFDVKD, per germline. The J segment lost 2 bases and the V segment lost 6 bases, leaving 3 bases of the junction unmatched. Libraries were prepared by immunoSEQ multiplex PCR; TCRdb keeps only in-frame clonotypes and omits some of them. This sample has roughly 100,000 clones, with about 91% found just once. V gene TRBV24-1 combines with J gene TRBJ2-3; 8 bases match TRBD2. The clonotype comes from a woman aged 80 or older with active COVID-19. Material for sequencing was peripheral blood. CDR3 coding DNA: TGTGCCACCAGTAGCGGGAGACCCACAGATACGCAGTATTTT. Translated: CATSSGRPTDTQYF.